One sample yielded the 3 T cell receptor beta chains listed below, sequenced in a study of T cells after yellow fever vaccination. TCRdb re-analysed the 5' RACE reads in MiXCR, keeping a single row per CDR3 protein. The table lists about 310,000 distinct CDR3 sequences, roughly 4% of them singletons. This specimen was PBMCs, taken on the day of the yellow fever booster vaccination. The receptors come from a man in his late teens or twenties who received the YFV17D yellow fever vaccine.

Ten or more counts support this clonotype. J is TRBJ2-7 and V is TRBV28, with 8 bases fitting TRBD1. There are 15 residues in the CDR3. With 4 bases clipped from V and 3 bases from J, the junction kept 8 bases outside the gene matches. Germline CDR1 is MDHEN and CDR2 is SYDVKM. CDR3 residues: CASSSNRGFDYEQYV. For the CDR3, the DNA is TGTGCCAGCAGTTCTAACAGGGGGTTTGACTACGAGCAGTACGTC.

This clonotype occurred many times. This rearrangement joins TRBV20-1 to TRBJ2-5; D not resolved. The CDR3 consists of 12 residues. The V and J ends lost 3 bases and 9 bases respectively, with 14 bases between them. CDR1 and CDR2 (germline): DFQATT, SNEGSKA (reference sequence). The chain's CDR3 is CSASSLVGAQYF. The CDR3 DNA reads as TGCAGTGCTAGCAGCCTCGTTGGGGCCCAGTACTTC.

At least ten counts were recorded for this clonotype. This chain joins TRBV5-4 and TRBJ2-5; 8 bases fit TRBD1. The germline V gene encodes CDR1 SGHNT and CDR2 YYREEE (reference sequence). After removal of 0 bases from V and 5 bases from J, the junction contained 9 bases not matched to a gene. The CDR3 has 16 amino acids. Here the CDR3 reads CASSLAQGASRETQYF. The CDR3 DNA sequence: TGTGCCAGCAGCTTGGCCCAGGGGGCGTCAAGGGAGACCCAGTACTTC.